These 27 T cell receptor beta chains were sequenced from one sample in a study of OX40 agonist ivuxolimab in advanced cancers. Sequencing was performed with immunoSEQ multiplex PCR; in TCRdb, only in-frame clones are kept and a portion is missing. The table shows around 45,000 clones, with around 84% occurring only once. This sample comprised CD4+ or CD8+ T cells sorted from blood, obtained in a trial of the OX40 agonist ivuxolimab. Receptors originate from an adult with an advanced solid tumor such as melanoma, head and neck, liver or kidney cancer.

This CDR3 reads CASSLFNSPLHF. In DNA, the CDR3 is TGTGCCAGCAGTTTATTTAATTCACCCCTCCACTTT. This chain uses TRBV27 with TRBJ1-6, with D unresolved. CDR1 and CDR2 from the germline V gene are MNHEY and SMNVEV (reference sequence). The CDR3 is 12 residues long. Trimming took off 1 base at V and 6 bases at J, with 1 base between the two ends.

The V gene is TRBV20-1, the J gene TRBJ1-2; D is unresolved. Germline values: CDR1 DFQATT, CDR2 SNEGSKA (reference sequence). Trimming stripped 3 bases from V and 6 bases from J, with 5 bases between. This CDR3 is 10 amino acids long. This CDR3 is CSARFDGYTF. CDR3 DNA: TGCAGTGCTAGGTTTGATGGCTACACCTTC.

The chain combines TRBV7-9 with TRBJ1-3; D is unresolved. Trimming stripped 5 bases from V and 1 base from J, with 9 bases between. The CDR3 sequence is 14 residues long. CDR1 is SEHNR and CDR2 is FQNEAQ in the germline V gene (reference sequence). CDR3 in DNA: TGTGCCAGCAGCATACAAGGATCTGGAAACACCATATATTTT. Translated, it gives CASSIQGSGNTIYF.

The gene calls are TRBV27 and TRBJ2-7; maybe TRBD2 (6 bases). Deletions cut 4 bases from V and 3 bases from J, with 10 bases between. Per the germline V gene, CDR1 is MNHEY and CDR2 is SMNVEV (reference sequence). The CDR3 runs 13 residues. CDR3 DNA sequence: TGTGCCAGCAGTTCGGAGGGTTTCTACGAGCAGTACTTC. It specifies CASSSEGFYEQYF.

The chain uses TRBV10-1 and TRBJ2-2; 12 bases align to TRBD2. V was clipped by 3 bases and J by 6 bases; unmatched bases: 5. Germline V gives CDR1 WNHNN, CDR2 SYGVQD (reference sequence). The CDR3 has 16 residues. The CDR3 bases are TGCGCCAGCAGTGACCCTAGCGGGGGGGAGCCCGGGGAGCTGTTTTTT. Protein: CASSDPSGGEPGELFF.

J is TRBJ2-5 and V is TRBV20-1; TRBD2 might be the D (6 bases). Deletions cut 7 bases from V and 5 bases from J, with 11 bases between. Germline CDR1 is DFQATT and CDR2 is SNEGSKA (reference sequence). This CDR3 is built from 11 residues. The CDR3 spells CSVRDRETQYF. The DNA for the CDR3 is TGCAGTGTGCGGGATAGGGAGACCCAGTACTTC.

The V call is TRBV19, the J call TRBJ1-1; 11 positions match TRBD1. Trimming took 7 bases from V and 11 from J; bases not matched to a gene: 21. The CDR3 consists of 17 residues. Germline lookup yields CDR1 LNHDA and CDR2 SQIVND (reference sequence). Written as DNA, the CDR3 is TGTGCCAGTACCCTGGGATTTGGCGGGACAGGGGGGAGTAGGGCTTTCTTT. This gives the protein CASTLGFGGTGGSRAFF.

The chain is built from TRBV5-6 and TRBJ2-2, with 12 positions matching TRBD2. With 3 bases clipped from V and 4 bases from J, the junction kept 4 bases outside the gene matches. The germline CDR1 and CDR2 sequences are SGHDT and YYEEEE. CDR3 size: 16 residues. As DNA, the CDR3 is TGTGCCAGCAGCTACCCTAGCGGGAGGGCCACCGGGGAGCTGTTTTTT. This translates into CASSYPSGRATGELFF.

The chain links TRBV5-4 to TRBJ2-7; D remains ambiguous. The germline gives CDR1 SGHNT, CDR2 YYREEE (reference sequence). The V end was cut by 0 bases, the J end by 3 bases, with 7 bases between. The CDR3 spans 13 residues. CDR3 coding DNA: TGTGCCAGCAGCTTGGAGGGCCGCTACGAGCAGTACTTC. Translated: CASSLEGRYEQYF. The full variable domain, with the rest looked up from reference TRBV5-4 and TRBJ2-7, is ETGVTQSPTHLIKTRGQQVTLRCSSQSGHNTVSWYQQALGQGPQFIFQYYREEENGRGNFPPRFSGLQFPNYSSELNVNALELDDSALYLCASSLEGRYEQYFGPGTRLTVT.

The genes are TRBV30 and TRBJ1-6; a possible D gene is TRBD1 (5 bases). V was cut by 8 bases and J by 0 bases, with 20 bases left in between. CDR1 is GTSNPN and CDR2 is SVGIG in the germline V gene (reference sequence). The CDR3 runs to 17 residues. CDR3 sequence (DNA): TGTGCCGCCCCCGGGACCCAGGAGAGCTCCTATAATTCACCCCTCCACTTT. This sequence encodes CAAPGTQESSYNSPLHF.

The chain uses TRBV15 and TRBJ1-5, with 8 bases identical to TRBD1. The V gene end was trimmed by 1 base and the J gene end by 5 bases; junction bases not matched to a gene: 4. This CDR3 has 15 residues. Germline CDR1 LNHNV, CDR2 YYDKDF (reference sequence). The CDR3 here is CATSRADRGYQPQHF. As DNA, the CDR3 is TGTGCCACCAGCAGAGCAGACAGGGGCTATCAGCCCCAGCATTTT.

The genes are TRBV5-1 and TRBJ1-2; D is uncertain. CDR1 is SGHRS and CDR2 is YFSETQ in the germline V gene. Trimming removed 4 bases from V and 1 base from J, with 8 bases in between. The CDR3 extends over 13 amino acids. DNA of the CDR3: TGCGCCAGCAGCGACGCTTATAACTATGGCTACACCTTC. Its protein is CASSDAYNYGYTF.

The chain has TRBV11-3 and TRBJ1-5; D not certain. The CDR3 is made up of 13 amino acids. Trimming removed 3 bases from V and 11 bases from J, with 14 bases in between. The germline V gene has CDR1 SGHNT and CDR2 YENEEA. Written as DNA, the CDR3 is TGTGCCAGCAGCTTTGGACGCAGAGGAGCCCAGCATTTT. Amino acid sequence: CASSFGRRGAQHF.

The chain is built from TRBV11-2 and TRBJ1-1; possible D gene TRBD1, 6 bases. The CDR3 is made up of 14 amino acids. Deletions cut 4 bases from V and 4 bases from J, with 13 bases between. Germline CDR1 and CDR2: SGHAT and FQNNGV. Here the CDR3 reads CASSYFRGATEAFF. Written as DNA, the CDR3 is TGTGCCAGCAGCTATTTCAGGGGAGCCACTGAAGCTTTCTTT.

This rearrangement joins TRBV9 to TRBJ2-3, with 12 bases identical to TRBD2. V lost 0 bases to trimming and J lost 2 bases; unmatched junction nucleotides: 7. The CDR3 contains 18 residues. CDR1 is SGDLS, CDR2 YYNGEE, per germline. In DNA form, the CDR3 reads TGTGCCAGCAGCGTAGAGGGACTAGCGGGTACGGACACAGATACGCAGTATTTT. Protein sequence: CASSVEGLAGTDTDTQYF.

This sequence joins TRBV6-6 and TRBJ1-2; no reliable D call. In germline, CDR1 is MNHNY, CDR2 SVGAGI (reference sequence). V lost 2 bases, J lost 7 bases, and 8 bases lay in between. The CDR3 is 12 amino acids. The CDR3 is CASSYKGGGYTF. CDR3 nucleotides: TGTGCCAGCAGTTACAAAGGAGGTGGCTACACCTTC.

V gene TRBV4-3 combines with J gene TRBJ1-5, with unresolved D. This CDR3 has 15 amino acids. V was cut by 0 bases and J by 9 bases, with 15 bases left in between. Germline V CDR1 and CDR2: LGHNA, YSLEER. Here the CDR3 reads CASSQDIGEPWPQHF. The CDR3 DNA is TGCGCCAGCAGCCAAGATATCGGGGAGCCGTGGCCCCAGCATTTT.

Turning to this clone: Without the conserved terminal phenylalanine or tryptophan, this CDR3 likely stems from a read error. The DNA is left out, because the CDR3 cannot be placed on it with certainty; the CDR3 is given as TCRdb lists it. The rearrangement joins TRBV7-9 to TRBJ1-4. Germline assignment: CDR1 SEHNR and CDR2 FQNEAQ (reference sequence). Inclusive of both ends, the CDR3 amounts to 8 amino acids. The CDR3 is CASSLVPD.

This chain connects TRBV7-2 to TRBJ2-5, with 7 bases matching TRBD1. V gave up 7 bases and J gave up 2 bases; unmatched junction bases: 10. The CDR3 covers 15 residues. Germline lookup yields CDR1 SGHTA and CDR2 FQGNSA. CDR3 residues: CASNPQGTVQETQYF. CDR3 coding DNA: TGTGCCAGCAACCCCCAGGGGACAGTACAAGAGACCCAGTACTTC. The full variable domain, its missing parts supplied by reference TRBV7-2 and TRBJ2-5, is GAGVSQSPSNKVTEKGKDVELRCDPISGHTALYWYRQSLGQGLEFLIYFQGNSAPDKSGLPSDRFSAERTGGSVSTLTIQRTQQEDSAVYLCASNPQGTVQETQYFGPGTRLLVL.

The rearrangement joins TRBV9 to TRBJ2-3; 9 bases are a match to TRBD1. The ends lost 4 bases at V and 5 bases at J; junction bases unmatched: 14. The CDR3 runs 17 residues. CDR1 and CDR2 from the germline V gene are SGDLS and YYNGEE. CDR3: CASSSRFSGTGIDTQYF. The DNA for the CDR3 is TGTGCCAGCAGCTCCCGATTTTCCGGGACAGGGATAGATACGCAGTATTTT.

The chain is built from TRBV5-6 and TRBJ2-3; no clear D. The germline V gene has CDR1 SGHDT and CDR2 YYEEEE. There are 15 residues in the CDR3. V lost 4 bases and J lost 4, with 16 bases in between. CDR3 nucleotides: TGTGCCAGCAGCCCCCCCGGGTCAAAAGCAGATACGCAGTATTTT. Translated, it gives CASSPPGSKADTQYF. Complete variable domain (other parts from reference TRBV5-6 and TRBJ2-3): DAGVTQSPTHLIKTRGQQVTLRCSPKSGHDTVSWYQQALGQGPQFIFQYYEEEERQRGNFPDRFSGHQFPNYSSELNVNALLLGDSALYLCASSPPGSKADTQYFGPGTRLTVL.

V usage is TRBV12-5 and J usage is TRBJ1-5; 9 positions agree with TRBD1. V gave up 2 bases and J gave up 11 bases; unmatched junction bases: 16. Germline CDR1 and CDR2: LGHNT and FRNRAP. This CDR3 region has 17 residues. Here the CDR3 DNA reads TGTGCTAGTGGTTTGATGACAGGGGGGCCGAGTATGATGGCCCAGCATTTT. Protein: CASGLMTGGPSMMAQHF.

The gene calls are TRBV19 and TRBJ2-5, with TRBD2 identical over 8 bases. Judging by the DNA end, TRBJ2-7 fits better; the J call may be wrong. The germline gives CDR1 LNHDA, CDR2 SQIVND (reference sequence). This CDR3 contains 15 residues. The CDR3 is CASSRGAGVAYEQYF. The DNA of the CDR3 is TGTGCCAGTAGTAGGGGAGCGGGAGTGGCGTACGAGCAGTACTTC.

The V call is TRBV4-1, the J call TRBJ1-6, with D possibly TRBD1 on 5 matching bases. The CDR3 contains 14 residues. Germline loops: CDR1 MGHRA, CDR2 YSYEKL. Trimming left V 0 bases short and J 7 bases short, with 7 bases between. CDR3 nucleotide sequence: TGCGCCAGCAGCCAAGAGGAGGGGAATTCACCCCTCCACTTT. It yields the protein CASSQEEGNSPLHF.

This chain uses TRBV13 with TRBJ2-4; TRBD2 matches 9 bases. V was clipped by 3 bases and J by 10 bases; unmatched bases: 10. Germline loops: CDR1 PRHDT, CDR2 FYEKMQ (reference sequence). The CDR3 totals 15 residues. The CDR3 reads CASSLGSGGRAIQYF. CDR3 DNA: TGTGCCAGCAGCTTGGGGAGCGGGGGGCGCGCTATTCAGTACTTC.

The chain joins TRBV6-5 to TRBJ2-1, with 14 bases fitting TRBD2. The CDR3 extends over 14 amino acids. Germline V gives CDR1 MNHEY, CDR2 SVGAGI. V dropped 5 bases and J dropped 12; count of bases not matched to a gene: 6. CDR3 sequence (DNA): TGTGCCAGCAGTGGGACTAGCGGGGGTATTGTGCAGTTCTTC. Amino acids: CASSGTSGGIVQFF.

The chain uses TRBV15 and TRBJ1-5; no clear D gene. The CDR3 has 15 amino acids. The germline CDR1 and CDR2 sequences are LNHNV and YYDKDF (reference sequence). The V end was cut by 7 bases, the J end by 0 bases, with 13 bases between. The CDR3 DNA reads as TGTGCCACCACCCAAAGGGCAGGTAGCAATCAGCCCCAGCATTTT. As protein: CATTQRAGSNQPQHF.